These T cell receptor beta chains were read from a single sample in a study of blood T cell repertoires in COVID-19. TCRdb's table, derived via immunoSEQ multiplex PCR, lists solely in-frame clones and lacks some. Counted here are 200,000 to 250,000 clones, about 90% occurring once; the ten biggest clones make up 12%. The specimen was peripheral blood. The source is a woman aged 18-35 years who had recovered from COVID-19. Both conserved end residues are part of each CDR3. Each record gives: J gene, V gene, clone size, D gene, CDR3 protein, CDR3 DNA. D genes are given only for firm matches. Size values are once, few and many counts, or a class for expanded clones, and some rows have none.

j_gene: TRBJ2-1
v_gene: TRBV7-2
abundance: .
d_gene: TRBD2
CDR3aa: CASNRLAEHNEQFF
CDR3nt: TGTGCCAGCAACCGACTAGCGGAACACAATGAGCAGTTCTTC

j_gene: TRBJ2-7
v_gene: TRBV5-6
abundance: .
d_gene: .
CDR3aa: CASSYGGPGYEQYF
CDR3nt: TGTGCCAGCAGCTACGGAGGGCCAGGGTACGAGCAGTACTTC

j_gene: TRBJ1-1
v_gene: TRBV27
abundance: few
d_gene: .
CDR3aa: CASSLNWAVKNTEAFF
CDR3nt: TGTGCCAGCAGCCTAAACTGGGCAGTGAAAAACACTGAAGCTTTCTTT

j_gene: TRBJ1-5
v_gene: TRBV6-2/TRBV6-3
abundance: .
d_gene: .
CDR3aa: CASSYIRPSDNQPQHF
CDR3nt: TGTGCCAGCAGTTACATCCGCCCCTCAGACAATCAGCCCCAGCATTTT

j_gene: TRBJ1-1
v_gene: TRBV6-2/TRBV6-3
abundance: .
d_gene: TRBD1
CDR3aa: CASSYLTGRPNTEAFF
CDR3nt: TGTGCCAGCAGTTACTTGACAGGGAGACCGAACACTGAAGCTTTCTTT

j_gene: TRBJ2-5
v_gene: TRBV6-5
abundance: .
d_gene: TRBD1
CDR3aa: CASRSTGGGETQYF
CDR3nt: TGTGCCAGCAGGTCCACAGGGGGCGGGGAGACCCAGTACTTC

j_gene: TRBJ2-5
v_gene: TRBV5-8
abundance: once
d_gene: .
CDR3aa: CASSPGRGRVRETQYF
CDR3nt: TGTGCTAGCAGCCCCGGCCGGGGGAGAGTGAGAGAGACCCAGTACTTC

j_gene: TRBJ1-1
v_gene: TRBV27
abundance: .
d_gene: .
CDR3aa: CASSLSWALNTEAFF
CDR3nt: TGTGCCAGCAGTTTGTCTTGGGCACTCAACACTGAAGCTTTCTTT

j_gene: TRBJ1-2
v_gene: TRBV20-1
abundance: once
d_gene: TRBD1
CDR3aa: CSASSPGQHYGYTF
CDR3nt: TGCAGTGCTAGTTCGCCGGGACAGCATTATGGCTACACCTTC

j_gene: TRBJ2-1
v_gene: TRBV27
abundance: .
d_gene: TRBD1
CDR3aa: CASSLWTGSQNNEQFF
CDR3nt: TGTGCCAGCAGTTTGTGGACAGGGAGCCAAAACAATGAGCAGTTCTTC

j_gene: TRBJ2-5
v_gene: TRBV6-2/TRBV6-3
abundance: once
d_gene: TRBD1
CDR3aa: CASSYDRASQETQYF
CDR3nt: TGTGCCAGCAGTTACGACAGGGCATCTCAAGAGACCCAGTACTTC

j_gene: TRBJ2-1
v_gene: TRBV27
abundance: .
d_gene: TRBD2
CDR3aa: CASRPGGSSYNEQFF
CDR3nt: TGTGCCAGCAGGCCGGGGGGGAGCTCCTACAATGAGCAGTTCTTC

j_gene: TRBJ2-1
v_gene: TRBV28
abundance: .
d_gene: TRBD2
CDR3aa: CASSEAGATYNEQFF
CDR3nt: TGTGCCAGCAGTGAAGCGGGAGCCACCTACAATGAGCAGTTCTTC

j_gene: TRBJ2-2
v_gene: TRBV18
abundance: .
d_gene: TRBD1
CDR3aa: CASSRQGAGELFF
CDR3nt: TGTGCCAGCTCACGACAGGGGGCCGGGGAGCTGTTTTTT

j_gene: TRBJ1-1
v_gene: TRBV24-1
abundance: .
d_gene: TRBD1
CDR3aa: CATSDNRQGRAFF
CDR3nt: TGTGCCACCAGTGATAACAGACAGGGTCGAGCTTTCTTT

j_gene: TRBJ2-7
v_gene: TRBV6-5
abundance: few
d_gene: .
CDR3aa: CASSLGRGYEQYF
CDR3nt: TGTGCCAGCAGTTTGGGCAGGGGCTACGAGCAGTACTTC

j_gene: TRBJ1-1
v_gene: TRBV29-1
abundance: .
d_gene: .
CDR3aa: CSVGEGVNTEAFF
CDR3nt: TGCAGCGTGGGGGAGGGGGTGAACACTGAAGCTTTCTTT

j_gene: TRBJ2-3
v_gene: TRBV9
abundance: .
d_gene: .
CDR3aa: CASSVPRGQGGDTQYF
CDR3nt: TGTGCCAGCAGCGTCCCTCGCGGGCAAGGGGGAGATACGCAGTATTTT

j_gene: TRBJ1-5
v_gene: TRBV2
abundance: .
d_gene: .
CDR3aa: CASSEPPGQPQHF
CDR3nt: TGTGCCAGCAGTGAACCCCCGGGTCAGCCCCAGCATTTT

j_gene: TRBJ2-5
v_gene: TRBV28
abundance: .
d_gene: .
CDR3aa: CASNYYRELQETQYF
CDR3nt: TGTGCCAGCAATTACTACAGGGAACTTCAAGAGACCCAGTACTTC

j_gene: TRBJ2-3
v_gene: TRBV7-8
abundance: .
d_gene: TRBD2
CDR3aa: CASSLREKLADTQYF
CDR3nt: TGTGCCAGCAGCTTGCGGGAGAAGCTGGCAGATACGCAGTATTTT

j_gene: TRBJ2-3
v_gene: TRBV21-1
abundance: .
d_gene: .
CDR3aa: CASSRREGTGSTDTQYF
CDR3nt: TGTGCCAGCAGCAGGAGAGAAGGGACAGGGAGCACAGATACGCAGTATTTT

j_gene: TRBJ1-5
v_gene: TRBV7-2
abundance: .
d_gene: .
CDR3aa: CASSLGYREYQPQHF
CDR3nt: TGTGCCAGCAGCTTAGGGTACAGGGAATATCAGCCCCAGCATTTT

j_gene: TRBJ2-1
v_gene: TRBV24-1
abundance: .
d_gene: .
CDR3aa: CATSELNNLSYNEQFF
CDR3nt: TGTGCCACCAGTGAACTTAATAACCTCTCCTACAATGAGCAGTTCTTC

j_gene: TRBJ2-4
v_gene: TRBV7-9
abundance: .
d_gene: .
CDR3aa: CASSLEDSGNIQYF
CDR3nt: TGTGCCAGCAGCTTGGAAGACAGTGGAAACATTCAGTACTTC

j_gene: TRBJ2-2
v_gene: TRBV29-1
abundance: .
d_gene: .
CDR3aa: CSVETWGGINTGELFF
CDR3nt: TGCAGCGTTGAAACCTGGGGCGGGATAAACACCGGGGAGCTGTTTTTT

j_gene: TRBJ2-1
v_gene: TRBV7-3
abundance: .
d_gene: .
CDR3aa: CASSLTLQGEKQFF
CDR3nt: TGTGCCAGCAGCTTAACCCTGCAAGGGGAAAAGCAGTTCTTC

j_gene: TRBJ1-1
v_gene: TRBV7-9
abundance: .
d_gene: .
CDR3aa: CASSLTDTNTEAFF
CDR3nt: TGTGCCAGCAGCTTAACCGACACCAACACTGAAGCTTTCTTT

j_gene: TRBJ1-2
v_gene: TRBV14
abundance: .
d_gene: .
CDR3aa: CASSLRGTSGGYTF
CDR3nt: TGTGCCAGCAGCCTTAGGGGAACAAGTGGTGGCTACACCTTC

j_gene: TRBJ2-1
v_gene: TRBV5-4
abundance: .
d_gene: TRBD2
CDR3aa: CASSIIAGNSNEQFF
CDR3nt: TGTGCCAGCAGTATAATAGCGGGAAATTCGAATGAGCAGTTCTTC

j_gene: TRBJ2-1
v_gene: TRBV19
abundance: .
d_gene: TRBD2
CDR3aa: CASSILAGGPSNEQFF
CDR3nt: TGTGCCAGTAGTATTTTAGCGGGAGGGCCCTCGAATGAGCAGTTCTTC

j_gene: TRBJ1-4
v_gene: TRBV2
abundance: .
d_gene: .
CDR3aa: CASSDLGGTREKLFF
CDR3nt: TGTGCCAGCAGTGACCTCGGGGGGACTCGGGAAAAACTGTTTTTT

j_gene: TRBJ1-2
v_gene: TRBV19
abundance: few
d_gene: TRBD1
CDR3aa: CASSVRQGYGYTF
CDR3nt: TGTGCCAGTAGTGTTAGACAGGGGTATGGCTACACCTTC

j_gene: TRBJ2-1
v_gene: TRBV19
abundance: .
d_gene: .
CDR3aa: CASNAGTYNEQFF
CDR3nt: TGTGCCAGTAATGCGGGGACCTACAATGAGCAGTTCTTC

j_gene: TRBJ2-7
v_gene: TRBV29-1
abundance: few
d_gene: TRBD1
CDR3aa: CSALDRVTYEQYF
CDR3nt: TGCAGCGCCCTGGACAGGGTCACCTACGAGCAGTACTTC

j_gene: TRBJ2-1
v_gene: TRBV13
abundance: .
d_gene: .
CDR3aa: CASSLDRPWEQFF
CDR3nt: TGTGCCAGCAGCTTAGACAGGCCCTGGGAGCAGTTCTTC

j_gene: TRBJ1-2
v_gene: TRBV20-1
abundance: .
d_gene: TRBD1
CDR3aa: CSASKMDRGYTF
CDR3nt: TGCAGTGCTAGTAAAATGGACAGGGGTTACACCTTC

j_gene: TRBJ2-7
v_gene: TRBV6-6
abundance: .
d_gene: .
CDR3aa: CASSPQEVYEQYF
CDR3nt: TGTGCCAGCAGTCCCCAAGAGGTCTACGAGCAGTACTTC

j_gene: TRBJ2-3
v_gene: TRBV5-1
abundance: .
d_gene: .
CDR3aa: CASALTDTQYF
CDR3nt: TGCGCCAGCGCCCTAACAGATACGCAGTATTTT

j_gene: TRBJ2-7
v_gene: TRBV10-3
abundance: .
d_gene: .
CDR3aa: CAISGDTWAPYEQYF
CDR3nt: TGTGCCATCAGCGGCGATACCTGGGCTCCCTACGAGCAGTACTTC

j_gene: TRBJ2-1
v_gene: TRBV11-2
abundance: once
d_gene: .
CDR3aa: CASSFRDFEQFF
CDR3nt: TGTGCCAGCAGCTTCAGGGATTTTGAGCAGTTCTTC

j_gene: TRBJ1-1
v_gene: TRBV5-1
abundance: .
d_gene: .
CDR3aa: CASSSEGTYTEAFF
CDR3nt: TGCGCCAGCAGCTCGGAAGGGACATACACTGAAGCTTTCTTT

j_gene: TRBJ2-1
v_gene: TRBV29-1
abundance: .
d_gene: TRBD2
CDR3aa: CSARGSSSYNEQFF
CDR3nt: TGCAGCGCCCGCGGGAGTTCCTCCTACAATGAGCAGTTCTTC

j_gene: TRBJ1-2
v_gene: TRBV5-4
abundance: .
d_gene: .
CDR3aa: CASSPSYREQSYGYTF
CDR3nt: TGTGCCAGCAGCCCGTCGTATCGGGAACAGAGCTATGGCTACACCTTC

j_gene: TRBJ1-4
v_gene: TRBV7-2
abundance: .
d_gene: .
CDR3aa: CASSPRQATNEKLFF
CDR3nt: TGTGCCAGCAGCCCGAGACAAGCAACTAATGAAAAACTGTTTTTT

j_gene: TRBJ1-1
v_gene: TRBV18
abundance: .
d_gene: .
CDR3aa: CASSPLDKTVITEAFF
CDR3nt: TGTGCCAGCTCACCTTTAGATAAGACAGTTATCACTGAAGCTTTCTTT

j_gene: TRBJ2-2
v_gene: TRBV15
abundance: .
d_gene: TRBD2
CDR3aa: CATSRVPGGNTGELFF
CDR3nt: TGTGCCACCAGCAGAGTCCCGGGAGGGAACACCGGGGAGCTGTTTTTT

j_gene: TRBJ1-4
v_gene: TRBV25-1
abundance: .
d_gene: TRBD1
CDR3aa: CASSGRTGVDGLFF
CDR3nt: TGTGCCAGCAGTGGCCGGACAGGTGTCGATGGACTGTTTTTT

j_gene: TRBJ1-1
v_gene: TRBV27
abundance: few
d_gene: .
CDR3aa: CASSLYPDGGTTEAFF
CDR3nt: TGTGCCAGCAGTTTATACCCGGACGGAGGAACCACTGAAGCTTTCTTT

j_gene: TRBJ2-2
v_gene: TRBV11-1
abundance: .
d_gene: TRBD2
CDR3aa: CASSLASGRINGELFF
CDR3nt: TGTGCCAGCAGCTTAGCCAGCGGGAGGATCAATGGGGAGCTGTTTTTT